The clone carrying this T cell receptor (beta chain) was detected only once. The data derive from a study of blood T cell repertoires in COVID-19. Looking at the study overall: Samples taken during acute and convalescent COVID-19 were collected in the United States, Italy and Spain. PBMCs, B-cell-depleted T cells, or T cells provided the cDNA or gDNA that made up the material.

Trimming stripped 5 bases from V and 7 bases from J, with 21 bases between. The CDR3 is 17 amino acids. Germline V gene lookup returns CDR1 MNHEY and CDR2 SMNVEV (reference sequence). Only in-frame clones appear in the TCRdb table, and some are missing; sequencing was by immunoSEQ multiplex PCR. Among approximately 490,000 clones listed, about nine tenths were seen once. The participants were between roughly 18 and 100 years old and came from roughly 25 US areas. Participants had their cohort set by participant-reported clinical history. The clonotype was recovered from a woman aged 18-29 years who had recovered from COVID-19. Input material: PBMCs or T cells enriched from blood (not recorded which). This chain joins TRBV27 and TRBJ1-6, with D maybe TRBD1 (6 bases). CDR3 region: CASSNLSSGGRNSPLHF. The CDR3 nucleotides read TGTGCCAGCAGTAACCTTTCAAGCGGGGGCAGGAATTCACCCCTCCACTTT.